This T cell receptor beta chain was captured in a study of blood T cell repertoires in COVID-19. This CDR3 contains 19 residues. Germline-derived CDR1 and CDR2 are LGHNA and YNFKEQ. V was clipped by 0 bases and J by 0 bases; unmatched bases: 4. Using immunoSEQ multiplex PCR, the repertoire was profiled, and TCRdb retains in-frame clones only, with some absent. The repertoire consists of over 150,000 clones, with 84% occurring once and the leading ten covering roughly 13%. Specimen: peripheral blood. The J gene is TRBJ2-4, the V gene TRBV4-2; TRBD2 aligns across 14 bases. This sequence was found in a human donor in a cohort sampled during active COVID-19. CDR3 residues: CASSQDGTSGGLAKNIQYF. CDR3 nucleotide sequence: TGTGCCAGCAGCCAAGATGGGACTAGCGGGGGTCTAGCCAAAAACATTCAGTACTTC.